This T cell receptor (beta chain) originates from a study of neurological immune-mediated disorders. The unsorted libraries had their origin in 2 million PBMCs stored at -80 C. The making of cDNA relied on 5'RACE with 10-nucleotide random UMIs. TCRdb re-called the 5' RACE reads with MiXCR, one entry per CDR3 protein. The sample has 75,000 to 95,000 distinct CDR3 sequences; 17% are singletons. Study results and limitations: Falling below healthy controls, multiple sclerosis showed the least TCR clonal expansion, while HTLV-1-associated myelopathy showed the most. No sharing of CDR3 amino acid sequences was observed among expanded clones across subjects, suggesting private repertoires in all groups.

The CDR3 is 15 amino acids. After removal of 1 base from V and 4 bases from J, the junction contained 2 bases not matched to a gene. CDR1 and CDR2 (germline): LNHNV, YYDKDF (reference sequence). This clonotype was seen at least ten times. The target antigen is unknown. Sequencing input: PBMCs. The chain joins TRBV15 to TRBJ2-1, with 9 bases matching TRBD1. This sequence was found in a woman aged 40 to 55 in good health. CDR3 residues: CATSRAGQGYNEQFF. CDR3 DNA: TGTGCCACCAGCAGAGCAGGACAGGGGTACAATGAGCAGTTCTTC.